What follows are 17 T cell receptor beta chains derived from one specimen sequenced in a study of blood T cells in healthy people across ages (dated by TCRdb to the mid-2010s). Library preparation employed 5' RACE. Sequencing was performed on an Illumina HiSeq 2500. The second PCR ran for roughly 7 to 12 cycles and used a J-beta primer mix along with a sample-barcoded 5' primer. The public reads were quality trimmed at Q25 with fastp and then assembled into clones with MiXCR by TCRdb, keeping productive beta chains. Rows with a matching CDR3 protein are joined into one entry that keeps the most common DNA and genes. The sample yields about 970,000 distinct CDR3 sequences; 51% were counted once. The ten largest make up around 21% of the sample. The sample was blood. The source of these receptors is a woman aged 60-75 years in good health.

The J gene is TRBJ1-1, the V gene TRBV6-1, with D perhaps matching TRBD1 (6 bases). Germline CDR1 and CDR2: MNHNS and SASEGT. The CDR3 has 18 amino acids. V was clipped by 5 bases and J by 3 bases, with 25 bases between them. The CDR3 nucleotides are TGTGCCAGCAGTAGCCTTCCCCCGGGGGGGGGCTTGGACACTGAAGCTTTCTTT. Its translation is CASSSLPPGGGLDTEAFF.

V and J are TRBV29-1 and TRBJ2-1, with unresolved D. The CDR3 spans 10 residues. Germline loops: CDR1 SQVTM, CDR2 ANQGSEA. V lost 4 bases, J lost 13 bases, and 11 bases lay in between. Written as DNA, the CDR3 is TGCAGCGTTGGGGATACGACCCAGTTCTTC. As protein: CSVGDTTQFF.

The rearrangement links TRBV3-1 to TRBJ2-5, with TRBD2 matching over 7 bases. The V gene's germline CDR1 is LGHDT and CDR2 YNNKEL (reference sequence). The CDR3 totals 15 residues. J lost 5 bases, V lost 1 base, and 7 bases had no gene match. CDR3 coding DNA: TGTGCCAGCAGCCAAGGTGCGGGAGTGGCGGAGACCCAGTACTTC. It translates to CASSQGAGVAETQYF.

J is TRBJ2-5 and V is TRBV27; TRBD2 matches 7 bases. The germline CDR1 and CDR2 sequences are MNHEY and SMNVEV (reference sequence). The CDR3 loop spans 15 amino acids. J lost 6 bases, V lost 4 bases, and 11 bases had no gene match. CDR3 residues: CASSSYPRERQTQYF. In DNA form, the CDR3 reads TGTGCCAGCAGTTCATACCCGCGGGAGAGACAGACCCAGTACTTC.

V is TRBV6-7 and J is TRBJ2-1; weak D call: TRBD2 (5 bases). The J call is uncertain, as TRBJ2-7 better fits the DNA end. TRBV6-7 is filed as an ORF, its function uncertain. There are 14 residues in the CDR3. DNA of the CDR3: TGTGCCAGCAGTTACTCCGGGGAGCGCTACGAGCAGTACTTC. This sequence encodes CASSYSGERYEQYF.

The chain uses TRBV20-1 and TRBJ2-3, with 8 bases aligning to TRBD2. Germline values: CDR1 DFQATT, CDR2 SNEGSKA (reference sequence). The CDR3 is made up of 14 amino acids. V lost 7 bases and J lost 9; bases outside the gene matches: 15. This CDR3 is CSVRTESGLGTQYF. Written as DNA, the CDR3 is TGCAGTGTCCGGACAGAATCGGGACTAGGGACGCAGTATTTT.

The CDR3 sequence is CASSRFGGAEQPQHF. The CDR3 nucleotides read TGTGCCAGCAGCCGGTTTGGGGGCGCGGAACAGCCCCAGCATTTT. The V and J genes are TRBV3-1 and TRBJ1-5; D might be TRBD1 (6 bases). Per the germline V gene, CDR1 is LGHDT and CDR2 is YNNKEL (reference sequence). Trimming pared 4 bases from V and 7 bases from J, leaving 17 bases between. This CDR3 spans 15 amino acids. Looking up the rest from reference TRBV3-1 and TRBJ1-5 gives the full variable domain: DTAVSQTPKYLVTQMGNDKSIKCEQNLGHDTMYWYKQDSKKFLKIMFSYNNKELIINETVPNRFSPKSPDKAHLNLHINSLELGDSAVYFCASSRFGGAEQPQHFGDGTRLSIL.

This clonotype was observed a few times. The V gene is TRBV3-1, the J gene TRBJ2-7; unclear D gene. CDR3 length: 14 amino acids. Trimming stripped 4 bases from V and 2 bases from J, with 12 bases between. Germline assignment: CDR1 LGHDT and CDR2 YNNKEL (reference sequence). The CDR3 protein is CASSPASPPYEQYF. CDR3 in DNA: TGTGCCAGCAGCCCCGCTTCGCCTCCCTACGAGCAGTACTTC.

This clonotype appeared a few times. The chain has TRBV7-3 and TRBJ2-3; 10 bases are shared with TRBD2. In germline, CDR1 is SGHTA, CDR2 FQGTGA. The CDR3 totals 16 residues. V lost 5 bases to trimming and J lost 6 bases; unmatched junction nucleotides: 11. CDR3 loop: CASSPGLAANGDTQYF. The CDR3 nucleotides read TGTGCCAGCAGCCCTGGACTAGCGGCCAATGGGGATACGCAGTATTTT.

The V and J genes are TRBV20-1 and TRBJ2-5; D is unresolved. CDR3 length: 13 residues. V was trimmed by 2 bases and J by 1 base, leaving 8 bases between them. CDR1 and CDR2 (germline): DFQATT, SNEGSKA (reference sequence). The CDR3 DNA reads TGCAGTGCTAGACCCAGAATCCAAGAGACCCAGTACTTC. Its translation: CSARPRIQETQYF.

This clonotype was counted a few times. The V and J genes are TRBV4-2 and TRBJ2-3; 7 bases map to TRBD2. The CDR3 spans 13 residues. V lost 4 bases to trimming and J lost 4 bases; unmatched junction nucleotides: 2. Germline V gives CDR1 LGHNA, CDR2 YNFKEQ. The CDR3, as DNA: TGTGCCAGCAGCCGGGAGGGAGCAGATACGCAGTATTTT. Encoded protein: CASSREGADTQYF.

The CDR3 DNA sequence: TGTGCCAGCAGCCAAGATCTCGCGAATGAGCAGTTCTTC. The encoded protein is CASSQDLANEQFF. The J gene is TRBJ2-1, the V gene TRBV4-2, with D unresolved. Germline V CDR1 and CDR2: LGHNA, YNFKEQ. The CDR3 is 13 residues long. V lost 0 bases and J 7 bases, leaving 7 bases between the germline ends.

CDR3 bases: TGTGCCAGCAGTTTGCTCCGGGGGACAGGGTACCTCTGGGAGACCCAGTACTTC. Residues: CASSLLRGTGYLWETQYF. The chain is built from TRBV28 and TRBJ2-5; 9 bases match TRBD1. Germline assignment: CDR1 MDHEN and CDR2 SYDVKM. V shed 3 bases, J shed 5 bases, and the junction held 16 bases outside the gene matches. The CDR3 is 18 residues long.

This clonotype was observed a handful of times. The chain combines TRBV6-2 or TRBV6-3 with TRBJ2-7; D gene uncertain. Trimming removed 10 bases at V and 3 bases at J, with 16 bases between. Germline V gene sequence: CDR1 MNHEY, CDR2 SVGEGT. The CDR3 is 13 residues long. CDR3 coding DNA: TGTGCCATCGAGCCTGGCGGTCGCTACGAGCAGTACTTC. Translation: CAIEPGGRYEQYF.

With respect to this clonotype: It may be a read error: a sequence one base away is much more abundant. This rearrangement joins TRBV9 to TRBJ2-3, with D maybe TRBD2 (6 bases). The CDR3 consists of 13 residues. Germline V gene sequence: CDR1 SGDLS, CDR2 YYNGEE. Trimming took 7 bases from V and 2 from J, leaving 11 bases between them. DNA for the CDR3: TGTGCCAGCGCCGGGGGTAACACAGATACGCAGTATTTT. Protein product: CASAGGNTDTQYF. Full variable domain (remainder filled in from reference TRBV9 and TRBJ2-3): DSGVTQTPKHLITATGQRVTLRCSPRSGDLSVYWYQQSLDQGLQFLIQYYNGEERAKGNILERFSAQQFPDLHSELNLSSLELGDSALYFCASAGGNTDTQYFGPGTRLTVL.

The chain uses TRBV7-3 and TRBJ1-6; 7 nucleotides match TRBD1. Germline CDR1 and CDR2: SGHTA and FQGTGA. Losses at the gene ends were 5 bases for V and 0 bases for J; bases not matched to a gene: 10. This CDR3 contains 18 residues. CDR3 region: CASSPRTGRSSYNSPLHF. CDR3 nucleotide sequence: TGTGCCAGCAGCCCCCGGACAGGCCGAAGCTCCTATAATTCACCCCTCCACTTT.

The gene calls are TRBV29-1 and TRBJ2-7; the D is unclear. The better agreement between TRBJ2-5 and the DNA end casts doubt on the J call. Germline V CDR1 and CDR2: SQVTM, ANQGSEA. This CDR3 comprises 12 residues. The chain's CDR3 is CSVAHSQETQYF. The CDR3 DNA sequence: TGCAGCGTTGCCCACAGTCAAGAGACCCAGTACTTC.